A single TCR beta chain is shown here with its context. Its antigen is not identified. These data belong to a study of T cell responses to AZD1222 COVID-19 vaccine. General study points: Donors were largely white British and mainly female; clonal diversity was possibly underestimated. Two doses of AZD1222 preceded a rise in Spike-specific TCR breadth and depth. Targets within unmutated variant regions were reportedly found for nearly half of spike-specific TCRs.

CDR3 length equals 15 residues. Trimming pared 0 bases from V and 4 bases from J, leaving 13 bases between. Germline lookup yields CDR1 SGHNT and CDR2 YYREEE (reference sequence). The method was immunoSEQ multiplex PCR; TCRdb's version includes in-frame clones alone and lacks a portion of them. The repertoire holds about 120,000 clones, with roughly 91% as singletons. The specimen comprised peripheral blood, sampled on day 0 of MenACWY control vaccination. This clonotype was sampled from an adult in good health. This sequence joins TRBV5-4 and TRBJ1-2; TRBD1 might be the D (5 bases). CDR3 region: CASSLGLGESYGYTF. The CDR3 coding sequence is TGTGCCAGCAGCTTGGGCTTGGGGGAGAGCTATGGCTACACCTTC.